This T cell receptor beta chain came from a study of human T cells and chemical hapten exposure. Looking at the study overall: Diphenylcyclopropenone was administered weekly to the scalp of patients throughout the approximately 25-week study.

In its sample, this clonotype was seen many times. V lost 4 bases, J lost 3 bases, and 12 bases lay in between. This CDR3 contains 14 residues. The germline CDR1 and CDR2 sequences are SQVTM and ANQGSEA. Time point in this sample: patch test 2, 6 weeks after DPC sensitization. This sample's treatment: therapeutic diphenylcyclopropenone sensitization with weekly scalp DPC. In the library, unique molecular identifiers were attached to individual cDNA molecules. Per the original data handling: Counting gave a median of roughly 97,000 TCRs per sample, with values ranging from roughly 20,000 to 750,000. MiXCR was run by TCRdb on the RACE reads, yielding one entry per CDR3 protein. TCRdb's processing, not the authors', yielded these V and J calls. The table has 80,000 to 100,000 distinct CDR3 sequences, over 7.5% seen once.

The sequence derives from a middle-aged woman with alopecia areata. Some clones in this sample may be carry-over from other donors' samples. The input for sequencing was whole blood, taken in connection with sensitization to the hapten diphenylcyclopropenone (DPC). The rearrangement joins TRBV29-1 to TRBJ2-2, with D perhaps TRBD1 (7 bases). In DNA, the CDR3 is TGCAGCGTTGTGGCAGGGGGGTACACCGGGGAGCTGTTTTTT. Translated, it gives CSVVAGGYTGELFF.